This T cell receptor (beta chain) emerged from a study of neurological immune-mediated disorders. PBMCs stored at -80 C, numbering 2 million, were the origin of the unsorted libraries. The CDR3 runs 13 residues. The germline gives CDR1 KGHDR, CDR2 SFDVKD. Trimming at V came to 5 bases and at J to 8 bases, leaving 5 bases not matched to a gene. This clonotype was seen ten or more times. TCRdb reprocessed the 5' RACE reads via MiXCR and lists one record per CDR3 protein. The sample has some 32,000 distinct CDR3 sequences; around 14% are singletons. The sample consisted of PBMCs. This TCR was recovered from a man between 65 and 80 years old in good health. The genes are TRBV24-1 and TRBJ2-4; 7 bases match TRBD1. The CDR3: CATSAGDRDIQYF. CDR3 nucleotide sequence: TGTGCCACCAGTGCCGGAGACAGGGACATTCAGTACTTC.